The 4 T cell receptor beta chains reported below all come from one sample, sequenced in a study of shared clonotypes between healthy human individuals. This table comes from immunoSEQ multiplex PCR, and its TCRdb copy is limited to in-frame clones, with some not included. Of some 2,500,000 clones in the sample, 85% to 95% are singletons; the top ten hold 0.3% to 0.4%. The source material was naive CD4+ T cells from PBMCs. Subset specified: CD45RA+ positively selected. The origin of the receptors is a man younger than 35 in good health. Some clones in this sample may be carry-over from other donors' samples.

As regards this clone: One end of the junction fails to match germline, which may point to a read error. This chain uses TRBV7-2 with TRBJ2-3; no clear D gene. The germline V gene encodes CDR1 SGHTA and CDR2 FQGNSA. The CDR3 has 13 residues. In nucleotides, the CDR3 is TGTGCCAGTAGCTTTGGGCCGGGAGATACGCAGTATTTT. Protein product: CASSFGPGDTQYF. The variable domain in full, completed from reference TRBV7-2 and TRBJ2-3, reads GAGVSQSPSNKVTEKGKDVELRCDPISGHTALYWYRQSLGQGLEFLIYFQGNSAPDKSGLPSDRFSAERTGGSVSTLTIQRTQQEDSAVYLCASSFGPGDTQYFGPGTRLTVL.

Comments on this clone: The same CDR3 also results from other DNA sequences found in this sample. In nucleotides, the CDR3 is TGTGCCAGCAGTGTTGGCGGAGAGACCCAGTACTTC. Its translation is CASSVGGETQYF. The chain has TRBV2 and TRBJ2-5; D gene uncertain. Germline V lookup: CDR1 SNHLY, CDR2 FYNNEI. Trimming shortened V by 4 bases and J by 4 bases, and 7 bases separated the two germline ends. The CDR3 loop spans 12 amino acids.

The chain employs TRBV27 and TRBJ2-5, with D hard to call. The germline V gene encodes CDR1 MNHEY and CDR2 SMNVEV (reference sequence). CDR3 length: 12 amino acids. The V and J ends lost 6 bases and 2 bases respectively, with 7 bases between them. CDR3 sequence (DNA): TGTGCCAGCAGAGTACCACAAGAGACCCAGTACTTC. Translated: CASRVPQETQYF.

This clone was observed a single time. J is TRBJ2-1 and V is TRBV10-2; 10 positions match TRBD1. J lost 5 bases, V lost 6 bases, and 1 base had no gene match. The CDR3 totals 13 residues. Germline CDR1 reads WSHSY; CDR2 reads SAAADI. This CDR3 reads CASRDRGDNEQFF. DNA of the CDR3: TGCGCCAGCAGGGACAGGGGGGACAATGAGCAGTTCTTC.